This TCR beta chain was captured in a study of T cells in Graves' hyperthyroidism and ophthalmopathy. Across the whole study: Peripheral blood specimens were obtained at initial diagnosis, prior to any treatment. Study observations and caveats: A model built on 13 V-J features separated ophthalmopathy from stable hyperthyroidism. Also found in blood were most expanded thyroid clonotypes above 0.001.

This clonotype was recorded many times. Its target is unknown. Graves' hyperthyroidism showing no ophthalmopathy progression within 18 months was considered stable. The TCR beta CDR3 regions underwent amplification using RNA transcripts as the source. The HTBI primer set was used in a first-round RT-PCR of the TCR CDR3. MiXCR, applied by TCRdb to the multiplex PCR reads, yields one record per CDR3 protein. The sample records about 380,000 distinct CDR3 sequences, 14% being singletons. This CDR3 has 14 amino acids. V was clipped by 6 bases and J by 5 bases, with 16 bases between them. Sequenced material: blood. The chain carries TRBV12-3 or TRBV12-4 and TRBJ1-1, with a tentative D call TRBD1 (6 bases). This sequence originates from a woman aged 60-70 years with Graves' hyperthyroidism. The CDR3 here is CASSKGGSKTEAFF. CDR3 nucleotides: TGTGCCAGCAGCAAAGGGGGTTCCAAGACTGAAGCTTTCTTT.